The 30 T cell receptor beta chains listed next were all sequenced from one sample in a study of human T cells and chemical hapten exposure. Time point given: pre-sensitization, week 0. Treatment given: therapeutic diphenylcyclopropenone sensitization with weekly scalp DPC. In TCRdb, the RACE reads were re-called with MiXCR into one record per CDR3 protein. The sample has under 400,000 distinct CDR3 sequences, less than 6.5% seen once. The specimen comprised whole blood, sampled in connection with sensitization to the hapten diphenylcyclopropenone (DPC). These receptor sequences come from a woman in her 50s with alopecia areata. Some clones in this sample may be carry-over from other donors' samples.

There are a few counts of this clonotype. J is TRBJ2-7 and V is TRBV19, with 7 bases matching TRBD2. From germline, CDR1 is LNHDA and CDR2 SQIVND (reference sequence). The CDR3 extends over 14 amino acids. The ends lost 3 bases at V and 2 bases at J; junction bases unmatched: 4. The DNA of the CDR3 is TGTGCCAGTAGTATGTCTAGCGGAGCCTACGAGCAGTACTTC. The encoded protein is CASSMSSGAYEQYF.

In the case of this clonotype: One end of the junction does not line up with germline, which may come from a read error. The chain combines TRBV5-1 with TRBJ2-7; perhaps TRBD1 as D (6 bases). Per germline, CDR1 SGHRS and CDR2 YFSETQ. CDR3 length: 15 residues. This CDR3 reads CACSSISRDTDEQYF. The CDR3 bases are TGCGCCTGCAGCTCGATATCCCGGGACACCGACGAGCAGTACTTC.

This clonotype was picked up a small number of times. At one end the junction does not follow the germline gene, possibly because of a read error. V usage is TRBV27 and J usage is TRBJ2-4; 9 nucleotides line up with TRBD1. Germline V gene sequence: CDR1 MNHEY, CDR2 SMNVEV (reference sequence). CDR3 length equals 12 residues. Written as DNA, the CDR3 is TGTGCCAGCAGTTTACCTGGGACAGGGTTGTCCTTC. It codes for CASSLPGTGLSF.

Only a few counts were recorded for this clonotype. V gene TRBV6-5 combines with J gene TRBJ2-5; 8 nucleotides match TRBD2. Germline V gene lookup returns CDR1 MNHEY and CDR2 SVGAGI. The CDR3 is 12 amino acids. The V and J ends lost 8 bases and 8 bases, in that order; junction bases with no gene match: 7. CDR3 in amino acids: CASRGGSDTQYF. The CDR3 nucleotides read TGTGCCAGCCGGGGGGGTAGCGACACCCAGTACTTC.

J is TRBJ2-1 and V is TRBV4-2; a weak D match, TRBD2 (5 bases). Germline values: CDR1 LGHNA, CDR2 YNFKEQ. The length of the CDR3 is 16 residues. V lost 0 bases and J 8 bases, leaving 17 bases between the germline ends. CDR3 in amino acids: CASSQEVGLRVDEQFF. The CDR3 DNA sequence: TGTGCCAGCAGCCAAGAGGTCGGACTGCGTGTCGATGAGCAGTTCTTC.

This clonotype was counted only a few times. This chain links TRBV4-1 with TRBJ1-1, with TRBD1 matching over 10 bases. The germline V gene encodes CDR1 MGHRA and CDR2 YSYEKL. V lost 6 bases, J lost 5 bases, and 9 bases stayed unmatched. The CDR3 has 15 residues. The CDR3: CASRYRGQGPTEAFF. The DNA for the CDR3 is TGCGCCAGCAGGTATCGGGGACAGGGGCCGACTGAAGCTTTCTTT.

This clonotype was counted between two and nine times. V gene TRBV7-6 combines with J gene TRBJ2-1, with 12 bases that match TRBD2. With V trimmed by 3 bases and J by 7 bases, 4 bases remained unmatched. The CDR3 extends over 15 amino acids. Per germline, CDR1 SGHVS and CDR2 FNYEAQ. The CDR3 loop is CASSLLAGGRNEQFF. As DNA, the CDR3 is TGTGCCAGCAGCTTGCTAGCGGGGGGGCGGAATGAGCAGTTCTTC.

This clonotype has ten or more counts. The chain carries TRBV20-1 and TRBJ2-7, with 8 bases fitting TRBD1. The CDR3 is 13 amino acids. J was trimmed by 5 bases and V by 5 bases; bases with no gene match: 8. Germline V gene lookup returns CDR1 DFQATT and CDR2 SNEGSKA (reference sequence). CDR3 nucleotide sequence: TGCAGTGCTTCTCAGGGGGCTGGGGACGAGCAGTACTTC. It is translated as CSASQGAGDEQYF.

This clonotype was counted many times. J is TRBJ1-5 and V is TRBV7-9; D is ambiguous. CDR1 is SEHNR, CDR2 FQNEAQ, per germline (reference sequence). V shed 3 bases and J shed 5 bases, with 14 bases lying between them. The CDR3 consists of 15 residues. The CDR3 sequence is CASSFGSAGDQPQHF. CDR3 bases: TGTGCCAGCAGCTTCGGATCGGCGGGTGATCAGCCCCAGCATTTT.

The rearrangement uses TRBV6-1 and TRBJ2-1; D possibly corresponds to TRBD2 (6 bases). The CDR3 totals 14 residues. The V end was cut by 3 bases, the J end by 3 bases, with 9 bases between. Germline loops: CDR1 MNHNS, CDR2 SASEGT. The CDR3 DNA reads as TGTGCCAGCAGTGAGTCTAGCGTCTACAATGAGCAGTTCTTC. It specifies CASSESSVYNEQFF.

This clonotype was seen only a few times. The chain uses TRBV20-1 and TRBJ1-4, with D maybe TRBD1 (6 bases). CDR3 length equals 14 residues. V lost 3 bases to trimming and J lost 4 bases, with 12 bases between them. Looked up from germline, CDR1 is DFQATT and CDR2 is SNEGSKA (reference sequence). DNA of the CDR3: TGCAGTGCTAGCCCAGGGGACTATAATGAAAAACTGTTTTTT. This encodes CSASPGDYNEKLFF.

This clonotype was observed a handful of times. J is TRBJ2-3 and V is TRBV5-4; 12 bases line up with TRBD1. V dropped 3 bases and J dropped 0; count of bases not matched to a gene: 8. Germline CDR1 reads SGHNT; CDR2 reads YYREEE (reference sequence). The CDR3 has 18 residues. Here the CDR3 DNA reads TGTGCCAGCAGCTCCGGGACAGGGGGCGCGGCCAGCACAGATACGCAGTATTTT. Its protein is CASSSGTGGAASTDTQYF.

The chain's CDR3 is CASSQDSQDYEQYF. The CDR3 DNA reads as TGCGCCAGCAGCCAAGATTCCCAGGATTACGAGCAGTACTTC. The chain joins TRBV4-1 to TRBJ2-7; no clear D gene. Trimming took off 0 bases at V and 4 bases at J, with 10 bases between the two ends. The CDR3 totals 14 residues. CDR1 and CDR2 (germline): MGHRA, YSYEKL.

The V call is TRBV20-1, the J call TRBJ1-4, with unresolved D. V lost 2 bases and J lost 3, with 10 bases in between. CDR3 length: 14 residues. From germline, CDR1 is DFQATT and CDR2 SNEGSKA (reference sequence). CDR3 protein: CSARHPGANEKLFF. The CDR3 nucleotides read TGCAGTGCTAGACATCCGGGCGCTAATGAAAAACTGTTTTTT.

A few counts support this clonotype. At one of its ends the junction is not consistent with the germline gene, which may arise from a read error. CDR3 sequence reads: CASTRQGLNLF. As DNA, the CDR3 is TGTGCCAGCACCCGACAGGGCCTAAACCTTTTC. The chain combines TRBV2 with TRBJ2-1; 7 nucleotides align to TRBD1. This CDR3 has 11 amino acids. CDR1 and CDR2 from the germline V gene are SNHLY and FYNNEI.

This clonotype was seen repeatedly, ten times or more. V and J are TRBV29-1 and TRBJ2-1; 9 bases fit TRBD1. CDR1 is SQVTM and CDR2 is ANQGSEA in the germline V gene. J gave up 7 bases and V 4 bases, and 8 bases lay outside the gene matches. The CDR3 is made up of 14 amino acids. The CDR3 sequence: CSVAGTGRVNEQFF. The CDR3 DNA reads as TGCAGCGTTGCCGGGACAGGGAGGGTGAATGAGCAGTTCTTC.

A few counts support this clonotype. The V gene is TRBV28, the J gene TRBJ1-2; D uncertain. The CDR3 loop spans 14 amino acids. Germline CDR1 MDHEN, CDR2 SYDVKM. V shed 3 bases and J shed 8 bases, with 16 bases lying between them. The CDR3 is CASSFPQAGGGYTF. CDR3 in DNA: TGTGCCAGCAGTTTCCCCCAAGCAGGTGGCGGCTACACCTTC.

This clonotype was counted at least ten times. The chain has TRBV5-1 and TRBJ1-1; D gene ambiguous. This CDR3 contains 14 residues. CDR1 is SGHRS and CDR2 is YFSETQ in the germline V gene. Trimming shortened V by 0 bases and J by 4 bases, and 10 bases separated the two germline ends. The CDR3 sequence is CASSLVAYGTEAFF. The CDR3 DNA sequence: TGCGCCAGCAGCTTGGTGGCGTATGGCACTGAAGCTTTCTTT.

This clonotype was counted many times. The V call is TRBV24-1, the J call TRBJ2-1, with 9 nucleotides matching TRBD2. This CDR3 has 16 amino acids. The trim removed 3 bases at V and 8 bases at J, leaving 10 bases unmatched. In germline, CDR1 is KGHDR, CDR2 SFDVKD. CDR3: CATSDISGRAWDEQFF. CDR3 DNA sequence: TGTGCCACCAGTGATATTAGCGGGAGAGCCTGGGATGAGCAGTTCTTC.

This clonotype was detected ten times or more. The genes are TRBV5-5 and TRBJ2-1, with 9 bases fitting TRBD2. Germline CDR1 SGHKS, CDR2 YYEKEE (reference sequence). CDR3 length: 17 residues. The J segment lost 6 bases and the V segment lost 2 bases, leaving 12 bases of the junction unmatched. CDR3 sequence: CASSFPAGSGSRNEQFF. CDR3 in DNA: TGTGCCAGCAGCTTTCCTGCGGGTAGCGGGAGTCGCAATGAGCAGTTCTTC.

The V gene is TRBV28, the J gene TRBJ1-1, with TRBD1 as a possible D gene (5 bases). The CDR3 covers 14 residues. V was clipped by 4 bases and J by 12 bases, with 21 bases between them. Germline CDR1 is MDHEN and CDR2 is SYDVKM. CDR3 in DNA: TGTGCCAGCAGTTCAACAGGCCGGGAGTCCGACTCTTTCTTT. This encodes CASSSTGRESDSFF.

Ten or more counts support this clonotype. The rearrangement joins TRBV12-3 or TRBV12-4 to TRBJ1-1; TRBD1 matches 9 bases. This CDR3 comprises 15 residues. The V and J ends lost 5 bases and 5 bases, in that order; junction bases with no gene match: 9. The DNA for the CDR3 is TGTGCCAGCAGTATGGTGGACAGGGGTTGGACTGAAGCTTTCTTT. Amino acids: CASSMVDRGWTEAFF.

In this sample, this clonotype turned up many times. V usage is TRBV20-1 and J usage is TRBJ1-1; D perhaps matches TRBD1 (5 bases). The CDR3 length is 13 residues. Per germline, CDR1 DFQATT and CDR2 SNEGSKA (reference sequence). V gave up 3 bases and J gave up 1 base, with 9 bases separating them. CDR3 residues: CSARRGTNTEAFF. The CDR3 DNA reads TGCAGTGCTAGGAGGGGAACGAACACTGAAGCTTTCTTT.

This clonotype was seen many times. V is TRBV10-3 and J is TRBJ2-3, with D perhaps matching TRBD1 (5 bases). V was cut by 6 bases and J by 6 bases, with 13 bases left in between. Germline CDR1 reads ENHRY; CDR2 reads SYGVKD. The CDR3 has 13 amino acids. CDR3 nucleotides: TGTGCCATCAGGGCCGACAGTTGGGATACGCAGTATTTT. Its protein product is CAIRADSWDTQYF.

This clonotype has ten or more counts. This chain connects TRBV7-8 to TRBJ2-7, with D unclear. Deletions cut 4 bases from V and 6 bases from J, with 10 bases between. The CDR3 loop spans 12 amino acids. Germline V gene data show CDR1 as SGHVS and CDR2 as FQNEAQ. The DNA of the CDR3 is TGTGCCAGCAGCTGGATAGGTGCCGAGCAGTACTTC. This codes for CASSWIGAEQYF.

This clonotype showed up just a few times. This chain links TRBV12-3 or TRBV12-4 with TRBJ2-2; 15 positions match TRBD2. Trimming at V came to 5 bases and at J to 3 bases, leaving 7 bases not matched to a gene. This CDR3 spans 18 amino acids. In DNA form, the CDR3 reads TGTGCCAGCAGTCGCCGGACTAGCGGGAGGGCCGACACCGGGGAGCTGTTTTTT. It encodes CASSRRTSGRADTGELFF.

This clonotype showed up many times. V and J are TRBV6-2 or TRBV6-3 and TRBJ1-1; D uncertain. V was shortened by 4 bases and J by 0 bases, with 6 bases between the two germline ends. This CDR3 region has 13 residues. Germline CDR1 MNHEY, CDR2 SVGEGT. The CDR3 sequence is CASSFGLNTEAFF. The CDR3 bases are TGTGCCAGCAGTTTCGGGCTGAACACTGAAGCTTTCTTT.

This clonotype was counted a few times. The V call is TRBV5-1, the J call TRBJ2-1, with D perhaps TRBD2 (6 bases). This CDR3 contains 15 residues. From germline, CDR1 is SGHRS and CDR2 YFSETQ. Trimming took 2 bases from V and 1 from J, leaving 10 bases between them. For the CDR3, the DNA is TGCGCCAGCAGCTTTCGACGGGGGTCCTACAATGAGCAGTTCTTC. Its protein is CASSFRRGSYNEQFF.

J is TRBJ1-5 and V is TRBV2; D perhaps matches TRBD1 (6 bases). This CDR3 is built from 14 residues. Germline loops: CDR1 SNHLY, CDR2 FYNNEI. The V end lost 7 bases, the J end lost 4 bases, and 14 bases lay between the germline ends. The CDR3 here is CASKGGSRNQPQHF. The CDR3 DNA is TGTGCCAGCAAGGGGGGTAGTCGGAATCAGCCCCAGCATTTT.

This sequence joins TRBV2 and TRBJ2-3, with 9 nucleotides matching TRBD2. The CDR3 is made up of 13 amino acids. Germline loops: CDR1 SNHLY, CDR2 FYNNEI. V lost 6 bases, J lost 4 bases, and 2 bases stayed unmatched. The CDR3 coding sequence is TGTGCCAGCAGGGGACTAGCCTCAGATACGCAGTATTTT. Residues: CASRGLASDTQYF. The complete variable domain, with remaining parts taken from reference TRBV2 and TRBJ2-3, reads EPEVTQTPSHQVTQMGQEVILRCVPISNHLYFYWYRQILGQKVEFLVSFYNNEISEKSEIFDDQFSVERPDGSNFTLKIRSTKLEDSAMYFCASRGLASDTQYFGPGTRLTVL.